This T cell receptor beta chain was found in a study of follicular helper T cells after annual influenza vaccination. The table came from immunoSEQ multiplex PCR; TCRdb's copy has only in-frame clones and leaves some out. The sample consists of approximately 9,600 clones, around 86% of them appearing once. Time point described: 2014-2015 season, 7 days after vaccination. Donors with HIV/AIDS, active malignancy, immunomodulators or active illness were excluded. This TCR was recovered from an adult who received the influenza vaccine. The starting material was CXCR5- memory CD4+ T cells sorted from blood, obtained 7 days after influenza vaccination.

This chain's CDR3 is CASSFQASGRDTQYF. CDR3 DNA sequence: TGTGCCAGCAGTTTTCAAGCTAGCGGGAGGGATACGCAGTATTTT. This rearrangement joins TRBV28 to TRBJ2-3; TRBD2 aligns across 11 bases. Germline CDR1 reads MDHEN; CDR2 reads SYDVKM. V gave up 3 bases and J gave up 6 bases; unmatched junction bases: 5. The CDR3 extends over 15 amino acids.